This TCR beta chain was recorded in a study of vaccination effects on CD4 cells after COVID-19. Looking at the study overall: Each participant was administered two doses of either the BNT162b2 or the mRNA-1273 vaccine.

The CDR3 spans 18 residues. V dropped 2 bases and J dropped 3 bases, with 20 bases sitting between them. Germline loops: CDR1 LGHNT, CDR2 FRNRAP. Worth noting for this clone: The antigen is unknown.

Sequencing used immunoSEQ multiplex PCR; TCRdb keeps in-frame clones, though not all of them. This table has 50,000 or so clones, over 75% appearing once. Before sequencing, viral peptide pools were used by the ViraFEST assay to expand antigen-specific CD4+ T cells. With nine to eleven days of culture completed, CD4+ T cells were isolated. Wells each received 2.2 million or so PBMC, cultured with approximately 9.1 IU/ml IL-2 and around 9.8 ug/ml peptides. This chain joins TRBV12-5 and TRBJ2-1, with D maybe TRBD1 (6 bases). This sample comprised CD4+ T cells from PBMCs cultured with HCoV-229E spike peptides, obtained before COVID-19 vaccination. This TCR was sampled from a human donor who received a COVID-19 vaccine. The CDR3 region is CASGLIMRTLRGYNEQFF. DNA for the CDR3: TGTGCTAGTGGTTTGATTATGCGAACCCTCAGGGGCTACAATGAGCAGTTCTTC.